This TCR beta chain was captured in a study of cytomegalovirus exposure and HLA in healthy donors. Use of 60 Vbeta and 13 Jbeta primers characterized the PCR. Per the original data handling: An analysis performed later counted 81 million or so unique TCR beta chains (roughly 11 million of them shared). Measured with immunoSEQ multiplex PCR; TCRdb has only the in-frame clones, and not every one. D and trimming come from the DNA, and the V and J calls and clone size come from that table. Here the sample spans about 150,000 clones, about two thirds being singletons. Study-wide results and caveats: A later analysis revealed that TCR association rates differed between HLA loci, peaking at DRB1 and bottoming out at HLA-C. Association of a missense DCLRE1C variant with TCR beta V- and J-gene trimming was reported in a later analysis. A list of approximately 160 TCR beta chains associated with cytomegalovirus was given.

J gave up 5 bases and V 3 bases, and 7 bases lay outside the gene matches. From germline, CDR1 is LGHNA and CDR2 YSLEER. The CDR3 is made up of 15 amino acids. Points on this clone: Its target is unknown.

Sequencing was performed on PBMCs. The rearrangement uses TRBV4-3 and TRBJ2-7; 10 bases are shared with TRBD1. The origin of this receptor is a man between 40 and 49 years old in good health and CMV-seronegative. CDR3: CASSHLTGGFNEQYF. CDR3 bases: TGCGCCAGCAGCCACTTGACAGGGGGCTTCAACGAGCAGTACTTC.